Below are 3 T cell receptor beta chains sequenced from a single sample in a study of tissue T cells after allogeneic stem cell transplantation. Some clones are missing from TCRdb's copy, which holds only in-frame ones; the method was immunoSEQ multiplex PCR. The sample includes about 16,000 clones, around 70% of them seen just once. Sequencing was performed on spleen. These receptors all come from a female BALB/c mouse in good health. MHC haplotype: H2-d.

A word on this clone: Gene and germline names: mouse. The read is 1 residue too short to cover the CDR3 end, so that end is filled in from the germline J gene. V gene TRBV4 combines with J gene TRBJ2-1, with D unclear. Trimming took 6 bases from V and 0 from J, leaving 3 bases between them. This CDR3 region has 12 residues. The germline V gene has CDR1 LGHDT and CDR2 YNNKQL (reference sequence). This CDR3 is CASSYNYAEQFF. CDR3 DNA, as far as it was read: TGTGCCAGCAGTTATAACTATGCTGAGCAGTTC.

About this clone itself: The germline and genes are mouse ones. The DNA read from the CDR3 is TGTGCCAGCAGCCGGTATGCTGAGCAGTTC. Translating it yields CASSRYAEQF. The complete CDR3 protein is CASSRYAEQFF. The chain is built from TRBV4 and TRBJ2-1; D not certain. The read falls 1 residue short of the CDR3 end, and the missing part is taken from the germline J gene. This CDR3 has 11 amino acids. V was cut by 5 bases and J by 4 bases, with 3 bases left in between. The germline gives CDR1 LGHDT, CDR2 YNNKQL (reference sequence).

With respect to this clone: Gene names refer to mouse genes. The CDR3 is cut off 1 residue early in the read; its end comes from the germline J gene. The chain combines TRBV13-2 with TRBJ2-1; a weak D match, TRBD1 (6 bases). The CDR3 covers 12 residues. The ends were cut back, 7 bases at V and 6 bases at J, with 11 bases in the middle. Germline V gene sequence: CDR1 NNHNN, CDR2 SYGAGS (reference sequence). CDR3 DNA, as far as it was read: TGTGCCAGCAGTTCAGGGGTTGCTGAGCAGTTC. It codes for CASSSGVAEQF. The whole CDR3 region reads CASSSGVAEQFF.